This T cell receptor beta chain was obtained from a study of cytomegalovirus exposure and HLA in healthy donors (dated 2017 in TCRdb). With respect to the entire study: An earlier analysis of roughly 500 of the donors reported roughly 300 Gb of sequence data and about 100 million unique TCR beta sequences from some 180 million T cells. Of the approximately 370 genotyped donors, less than 85% were placed in the genetic ancestry cluster associated with self-reported Caucasian donors. The aim of the study was to test whether cataloging public T cell receptors could identify signatures of past pathogen exposure. Every discovery cohort repertoire had been produced on one sequencing platform. On average, roughly 240,000 unique TCR beta nucleotide sequences were sequenced per donor among a few hundred genotyped donors of the cohort, with 15% to 20% of those sequences being non-productive. An earlier analysis of around 540 of the donors applied high-throughput TCR beta sequencing to assess whether each TCR beta V gene segment acted as functional or pseudogenic. An early release covering roughly 600 HLA-typed donors comprised 250 to 350 gigabases of sequencing data and around 85 million unique TCR sequences. Typing coverage varied by locus: roughly 620-630 donors for A, B, C, DRB1 and DQB1; around 560 for DQA1; approximately 570 for DPA1; some 470 for DPB1. A separate validation cohort of 100 to 150 different subjects was used in addition to the 666-subject first cohort. Donor age, sex, ethnicity and CMV serostatus were compiled together with the repertoire data. To predict cytomegalovirus infection status, the study brought together high-throughput TCR immunosequencing, statistical association of individual TCRs with disease status, and machine learning. Rather than using new phenotypic data, the later analysis identified candidate immune exposures from TCR beta sequences and from how often those sequences occurred across donors. A later genetic analysis used genome-wide SNP genotypes for about 65% of the roughly 670 donors, treating that subset as a discovery cohort. Both class I and class II loci were covered by HLA typing, at four-digit resolution. A later analysis re-examined previously published TCR beta repertoires from about 670 donors and added high-resolution HLA genotyping to investigate patterns of TCR occurrence. Roughly 5 DR-DQ haplotypes were handled as single units for association and clustering, since linkage in the cohort was strong. The study used immunosequencing to profile the T cell repertoires of approximately 640 subjects and linked those repertoires to cytomegalovirus serostatus.

Library method: the immunoSEQ multiplex PCR assay. The multiplex PCR relied on a mix of 60 forward primers for TCR Vbeta segments and 13 reverse primers for TCR Jbeta segments. Amplification of the CDR3 region of rearranged TCR beta genes was performed with a multiplex PCR assay on genomic DNA. On the Illumina HiSeq System, the amplified TCR beta libraries were sequenced as 87-base-pair reads. The original pipeline was this. In a later analysis, roughly 80 million unique TCR beta chains were counted across the 690 or so repertoires, and around 11 million of these chains were shared by at least two donors. Raw reads were error-corrected and collapsed into unique sequences with a nearest-neighbor algorithm that merged closely related sequences to remove PCR and sequencing errors. CDR3 sequences were aligned to IMGT reference sequences to assign V, D and J gene segments. For a sequence to be retained, a match of at least six nucleotides to both a V gene segment and a J gene segment was required. Rearrangements were classified as productive when the CDR3 lacked stop codons and remained in frame with V and J, and all other rearrangements were classified as non-productive. Following IMGT convention, CDR3 was defined as the stretch from the second conserved V-encoded cysteine up to the conserved J-encoded phenylalanine. In an earlier analysis of 500 to 650 of the donors, sequences lacking an unambiguous match to a single V gene segment were excluded. In an earlier analysis of around 600 of the donors, V segments were called functional above 56.7% productive rearrangements and were called segregating when the between-donor standard deviation exceeded 5%. To diagnose cytomegalovirus status from the catalog of TCR beta chain sequences, a statistical classification framework was built. V and J gene assignment, in a later analysis, came from comparing TCR nucleotide sequences with IMGT/GENE-DB human TR gene sequences. The TCRdist pipeline was used in a later analysis to assign CDR3 sequences and most-parsimonious VDJ recombination scenarios. A later analysis defined each TCR beta chain by its CDR3 amino acid sequence plus V-gene family, and excluded reads lacking a unique V-gene family. A later analysis removed roughly 590 highly shared, low-generation-probability nucleotide sequences to deal with suspected cross-contamination and a sequencing artifact. A later analysis calculated a clonal expansion index for each public chain from normalized within-repertoire ranks of inferred template counts. In a later analysis, generation probabilities were computed with a VDJ recombination model fitted to out-of-frame rearrangements, and the resulting probabilities were checked against IGoR. Hypergeometric tests were used in a later analysis to score TCR-TCR, TCR-HLA and TCR-CMV co-occurrence, with a repertoire-size bias correction applied to the TCR pairs. To estimate false discovery rates, a later analysis permuted the HLA or CMV assignments 20 times. In a later analysis, co-occurring TCRs were grouped with DBSCAN, and TCRdist sequence similarity was added when clustering was performed within HLA-allele-positive subsets. For co-occurrence clustering, repertoires with fewer than 30,000 or more than 120,000 public chains were excluded, along with several repertoires with anomalous nucleotide sharing. In TCRdb, the immuneACCESS table is reduced to in-frame sequences with V and J assigned. These tables do not hold every clone; where another copy was compared, an unresolved V gene accounts for under half, and the others remain unexplained. V and J calls plus clone size are reproduced from that table; the DNA served to infer D and trimming. The sample records more than 100,000 clones, roughly 80% of which are singletons. The ten biggest clones cover 7.5% to 9% of the sample.

What the study reported, not specific to this receptor: At a false discovery rate of 0.05, a later analysis linked 16,951 TCR beta sequences to specific HLA alleles. Sequencing depth was assumed to be roughly uniform across donors in the presence/absence analyses, though that assumption may not hold. Cytomegalovirus status was reported to be diagnosed by the classifier with high specificity and sensitivity in both the original and validation cohorts. A later analysis found that HLA-associated TCR beta chains were more clonally expanded and had lower generation probabilities than equally common non-associated chains. The earlier analysis of almost 600 of the donors excluded some 15 rarely observed V segments, including chromosome 9 orphons, because counts were too low. A later genetic analysis reported fewer N-insertions in productive TCRs among donors in an Asian-associated ancestry cluster than the roughly 720-donor mean. A further reported finding was that TCR beta sequences accurately predicted the HLA-A and HLA-B alleles for most subjects in the first cohort. V-gene and J-gene trimming of TCR beta chains was associated with a missense DCLRE1C variant in a later genetic analysis, and the association was replicated in an independent cohort. For the cohort, immune exposure information was limited to CMV serostatus. This cohort had only TCR beta chains sequenced, and the lack of alpha or paired-chain data limited which features could be detected. While some public TCRs were present in many individuals, most TCR sequences turned up only very rarely across donors. Broadly in line with IMGT annotations, most TCR beta V segments showed up in productive rearrangements about 87% or about 30% of the time in an earlier analysis of 587 of the donors. The 87-base-pair reads could not distinguish some IMGT-functional V segments, including TRBV6-2 and TRBV6-3, so those segments were excluded. It was suggested by the authors that the approach could potentially be generalized to other disease states and immunological phenotypes. Most CMV-associated TCR beta chains appeared to be HLA-restricted in a later analysis, and the HLA associations seemed to be driven largely by CMV exposure. In vitro tests confirmed that a few of the cytomegalovirus-associated TCR beta chains recognize cytomegalovirus antigens. In a later analysis, the rate of TCR association differed among HLA loci, with DRB1 alleles having the most associated TCRs and HLA-C alleles having the fewest. The study gave a list of under 200 TCR beta chains associated with cytomegalovirus. Strong co-occurrence of HLA alleles, especially DR and DQ, made assigning TCR associations to individual alleles difficult. Several of the top co-occurrence clusters appeared to be linked to parvovirus B19, influenza, CMV and Epstein-Barr virus, according to a later analysis. The sequencing pipeline was judged likely to have produced a cluster of highly shared sequence variants as a technical artifact. Because some donors lacked HLA typing at each locus, the association tests relied only on the typed subset. Correlated functional status among segregating V segments might be attributable to linkage disequilibrium, but an unknown experimental factor could not be ruled out.

The germline V gene gives CDR1 as SGHTA and CDR2 as FQGNSA. V gives up 5 bases and J gives up 7 bases, and the segment between their germline ends measures 14 bases. Counted from cysteine to phenylalanine, this CDR3 has 13 amino acids. The only DNA kept is the CDR3, 39 bases in frame from the first base. The cohort was made up of several hundred healthy bone marrow donors. All cohort members were sampled while nominally healthy, although unrecorded immune exposures were likely present. The donor was CMV seropositive and belonged to the group of 270 or so seropositive cohort members. Each donor provided a peripheral blood sample, and peripheral blood mononuclear cells were used for TCR beta sequencing. The Qiagen DNeasy Blood Extraction Kit was used to extract genomic DNA from the blood cell samples. Concerning this clone: This receptor's antigen is unknown. The record has no base qualities; no much larger clone is one base away.

The chain couples TRBV7-2 to TRBJ1-2; no D segment can be confidently identified. Sequenced material: PBMCs. The source is a female donor in good health and CMV-seropositive. DNA sequence: TGTGCCAGCAGCCTAGAACAGATTTTTGGCTACACCTTC. Its protein reads: CASSLEQIFGYTF.